The clone carrying this T cell receptor beta chain was counted at least ten times. The antigen is not known. The CDR3 length is 13 residues. CDR1 is SGHRS, CDR2 YFSETQ, per germline. Trimming stripped 3 bases from V and 4 bases from J, with 10 bases between. One entry per CDR3 protein results from TCRdb running MiXCR on the RT-PCR reads. The sample carries roughly 700,000 distinct CDR3 sequences, approximately 15% recorded once. These data originate in a study of response to subunit inactivated influenza vaccine. Study results and limitations: After each seasonal influenza vaccination, few new T cells are recruited, the authors suggested.

The origin of this receptor is a man aged 50 or older who received an inactivated influenza vaccine. V and J are TRBV5-1 and TRBJ2-5; D is undetermined. The sample was PBMCs from blood, taken 14 to 15 days before vaccination. Here the CDR3 reads CASSYRLGETQYF. Written as DNA, the CDR3 is TGCGCCAGCAGCTATAGGCTAGGAGAGACCCAGTACTTC.